This TCR beta chain appears in the sequencing data of a study of T cell repertoires in cytomegalovirus infection. The overall study: Carrying CMV and the relevant HLA type showed in public TCR beta signatures.

This clonotype was found many times. Antigen: not known. TCRdb used MiXCR to reprocess the reads, holding one entry per CDR3 protein. The sample lists tens of thousands of distinct CDR3 sequences; 3% to 4.5% were seen once. Findings and limits, study-wide: HLA-C-restricted CMV-specific TCR beta clonotypes were dominant in the ex vivo response.

The specimen sequenced was PBMCs. This TCR came from a human donor in good health (CMV status not recorded). Some clones in this sample may be carry-over from other donors' samples.

The CDR3 DNA follows: TGTGCCAGCAGCAGGAGGGAGCTGAACACTGAAGCTTTCTTT. Protein: CASSRRELNTEAFF. The gene calls are TRBV7-8 and TRBJ1-1; D uncertain. This CDR3 has 14 residues. Trimming removed 5 bases at V and 0 bases at J, with 10 bases between. The V gene's germline CDR1 is SGHVS and CDR2 FQNEAQ.